The clone carrying this TCR beta chain was found once. The target antigen is unknown. Between the trimmed V and J ends, which lost 0 bases and 3 bases, there was a span of 18 bases. In germline, CDR1 is SGHTA, CDR2 FQGTGA. The CDR3 spans 18 residues. The record originates from a study of cytomegalovirus exposure and HLA in healthy donors. Overall study findings and caveats: Trimming of TCR beta V- and J-genes showed a link, identified in a later analysis, to a missense DCLRE1C variant.

It was with 60 Vbeta and 13 Jbeta primers that the PCR ran. The assay was immunoSEQ multiplex PCR, and TCRdb's table has in-frame clones only and misses some. The sample carries more than 150,000 clones, 84% recorded once. The specimen sequenced was PBMCs. This chain uses TRBV7-3 with TRBJ2-1; D is perhaps TRBD1 (7 bases). The sequence came from a boy between 10 and 17 years old in good health and CMV-seronegative. CDR3: CASSLTHSGGGLYNEQFF. The DNA for the CDR3 is TGTGCCAGCAGCTTAACACATTCCGGAGGGGGCCTCTACAATGAGCAGTTCTTC.